Detailed here is one TCR beta chain. These data are taken from a study of T cell changes during pregnancy in multiple sclerosis. Assay: immunoSEQ multiplex PCR; the TCRdb copy retains only in-frame clones and omits some. The data show about 100,000 clones, approximately 90% seen once. Looked up from germline, CDR1 is KGHSH and CDR2 is LQKENI. CDR3 length: 14 residues. With 3 bases removed from V and 11 bases from J, the gap between germline ends came to 17 bases. The sequencing here drew on peripheral blood, taken in the third trimester of pregnancy. This TCR derives from a female donor in good health, enrolled as a control in a pregnancy study. The rearrangement links TRBV18 to TRBJ2-4; D ambiguous. The CDR3 spells CASSPPGDLGVQYF. The CDR3 DNA follows: TGTGCCAGCTCACCCCCTGGAGACCTAGGCGTTCAGTACTTC.